The clone carrying this T cell receptor beta chain was seen only a few times. The V gene's germline CDR1 is SQVTM and CDR2 ANQGSEA. V lost 2 bases and J 0 bases, leaving 7 bases between the germline ends. This CDR3 contains 13 residues. The sample comes from a study of early T cells in non-severe SARS-CoV-2 infection. Individual cDNA molecules were tagged with unique molecular identifiers. From the 5' RACE reads, TCRdb called clonotypes with MiXCR, one entry per CDR3 protein. The profile shows under 80,000 distinct CDR3 sequences, around 10% of them singletons. Specimen: whole blood. The chain employs TRBV29-1 and TRBJ1-1, with D unclear. The clonotype originates from an adult who was a healthcare worker with PCR-confirmed SARS-CoV-2 infection or an uninfected control (not recorded which). This CDR3 is CSVEQRLNTEAFF. CDR3 DNA: TGCAGCGTTGAACAACGGTTGAACACTGAAGCTTTCTTT.